The rows below give T cell receptor beta chains drawn from one sample of a study of PD-1 blockade in classical Hodgkin lymphoma. Some clones are missing from TCRdb's copy, which holds only in-frame ones; the method was immunoSEQ multiplex PCR. The sample has over 85,000 clones, about nine tenths seen once; the top ten hold around 2.7%. The input for sequencing was peripheral blood mononuclear cells (PBMCs), taken before the fourth cycle of nivolumab. These receptors originate from a human donor with classical Hodgkin lymphoma. Each CDR3 is given with its conserved first and last residue. Each record gives: CDR3 protein, CDR3 DNA, D gene, J gene, V gene. A D gene is named only where the DNA matches it firmly.

CVHQGGGNQPQHF,TGTGTCCATCAAGGGGGTGGCAATCAGCCCCAGCATTTT,-,TRBJ1-5,TRBV6-6
CASRTGGRTTNEKLFF,TGTGCCAGCAGGACAGGGGGGAGGACAACTAATGAAAAACTGTTTTTT,TRBD1,TRBJ1-4,TRBV7-9
CASSLGRGSSEAFF,TGCGCCAGCAGCTTGGGTAGGGGTTCATCTGAAGCTTTCTTT,-,TRBJ1-1,TRBV5-1
CASSQERRTGLEKLFF,TGTGCCAGCAGCCAAGAGCGCCGGACAGGGCTTGAAAAACTGTTTTTT,TRBD1,TRBJ1-4,TRBV14
CASSFAGQDSPLHF,TGTGCCAGCAGTTTTGCAGGGCAGGATTCACCCCTCCACTTT,-,TRBJ1-6,TRBV7-3
CASTREGGADTEAFF,TGTGCCAGCACCCGGGAGGGAGGGGCTGACACTGAAGCTTTCTTT,-,TRBJ1-1,TRBV7-2
CASSDSGAIGETQYF,TGTGCCAGCAGTGACTCGGGGGCTATTGGGGAGACCCAGTACTTC,-,TRBJ2-5,TRBV6-4
CAWSVPGANVLTF,TGTGCCTGGAGTGTACCTGGGGCCAACGTCCTGACTTTC,-,TRBJ2-6,TRBV30
CASSPKADDSPLHF,TGTGCCAGCAGCCCAAAGGCCGACGATTCACCCCTCCACTTT,-,TRBJ1-6,TRBV4-2
CASSWVGQGSEKLFF,TGTGCCAGCAGCTGGGTGGGACAGGGAAGTGAAAAACTGTTTTTT,TRBD1,TRBJ1-4,TRBV5-6